The sequence of this T cell receptor beta chain was determined in a study of T cell responses to AZD1222 COVID-19 vaccine. V lost 2 bases, J lost 4 bases, and 11 bases lay in between. Germline V CDR1 and CDR2: SSHAT, FNYEAQ (reference sequence). This CDR3 is built from 15 residues. Libraries were prepared by immunoSEQ multiplex PCR; TCRdb keeps only in-frame clonotypes and omits some of them. The sample carries some 170,000 clones, around 90% recorded once. The chain employs TRBV7-7 and TRBJ2-2; D gene unclear. The sample here was peripheral blood, taken on day 0 of AZD1222 vaccination. The receptor was derived from an adult in good health. Written as DNA, the CDR3 is TGTGCCAGCAGCTTAACAGACGAGATCACCGGGGAGCTGTTTTTT. Its protein is CASSLTDEITGELFF.